This T cell receptor beta chain was profiled in a study of T cell responses to AZD1222 COVID-19 vaccine. Study summary: Second doses were pooled across both intervals (about 4 or about 12 weeks). Study-wide results and caveats: The donor group comprised mostly white British people and more females; the analysis possibly underestimated clonal diversity. Repertoire collection took place solely once the T cell response had peaked.

A remark on this clone: The target antigen is unknown.

Repertoires were generated with immunoSEQ multiplex PCR, while TCRdb's copy carries only in-frame clones and drops some. The sample yields more than 100,000 clones, roughly nine tenths seen once. V gave up 3 bases and J gave up 4 bases, with 8 bases separating them. Germline values: CDR1 SGHRS, CDR2 YFSETQ. This CDR3 contains 13 residues. Here the sequenced sample was peripheral blood, taken on day 0 of AZD1222 vaccination. The sequence was collected from an adult in good health. The chain joins TRBV5-1 to TRBJ1-5, with D unclear. The CDR3 spells CASSSDPNQPQHF. The CDR3 region has the DNA TGCGCCAGCAGCTCGGACCCAAATCAGCCCCAGCATTTT.